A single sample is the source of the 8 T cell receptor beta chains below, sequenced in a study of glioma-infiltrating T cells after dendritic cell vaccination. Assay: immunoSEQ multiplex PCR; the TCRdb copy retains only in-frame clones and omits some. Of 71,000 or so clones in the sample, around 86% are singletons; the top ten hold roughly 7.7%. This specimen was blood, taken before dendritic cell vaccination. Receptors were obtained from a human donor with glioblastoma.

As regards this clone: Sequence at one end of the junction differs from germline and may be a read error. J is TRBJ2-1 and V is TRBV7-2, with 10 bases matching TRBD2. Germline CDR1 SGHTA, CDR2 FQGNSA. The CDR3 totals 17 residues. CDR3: CASSLALAGGLYNEQFF. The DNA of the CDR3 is TGTGCCAGCAGCCTAGCATTAGCGGGGGGCCTATACAATGAGCAGTTCTTC.

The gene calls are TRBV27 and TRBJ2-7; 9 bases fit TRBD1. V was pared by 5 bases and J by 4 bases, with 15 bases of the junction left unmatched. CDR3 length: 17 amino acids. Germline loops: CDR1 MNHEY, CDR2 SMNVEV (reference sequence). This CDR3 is CASSPGQGPRRYYEQYF. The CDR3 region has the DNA TGTGCCAGCAGTCCGGGACAGGGCCCTCGTCGATATTACGAGCAGTACTTC.

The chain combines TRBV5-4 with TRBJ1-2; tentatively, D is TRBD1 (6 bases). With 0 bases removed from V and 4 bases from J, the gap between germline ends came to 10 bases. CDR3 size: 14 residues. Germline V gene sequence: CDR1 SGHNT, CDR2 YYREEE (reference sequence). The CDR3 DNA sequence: TGTGCCAGCAGCTTGGCCGGGACAACCTATGGCTACACCTTC. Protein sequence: CASSLAGTTYGYTF.

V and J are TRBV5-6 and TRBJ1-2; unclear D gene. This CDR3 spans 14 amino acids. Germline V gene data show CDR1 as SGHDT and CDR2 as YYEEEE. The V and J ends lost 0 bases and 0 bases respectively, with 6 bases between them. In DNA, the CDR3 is TGTGCCAGCAGCTTGGATTCTGCTAACTATGGCTACACCTTC. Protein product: CASSLDSANYGYTF.

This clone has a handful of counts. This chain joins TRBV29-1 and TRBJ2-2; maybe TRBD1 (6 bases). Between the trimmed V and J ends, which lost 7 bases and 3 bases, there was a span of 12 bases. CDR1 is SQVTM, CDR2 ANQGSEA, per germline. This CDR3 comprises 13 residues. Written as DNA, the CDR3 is TGCAGCGGTAACTACAGGGACACCGGGGAGCTGTTTTTT. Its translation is CSGNYRDTGELFF.

Written as DNA, the CDR3 is TGTGCCAGCAGCTGGGAGGGGCTGAATTCACCCCTCCACTTT. Translated, it gives CASSWEGLNSPLHF. The rearrangement uses TRBV11-1 and TRBJ1-6, with D perhaps TRBD1 (5 bases). Trimming left V 4 bases short and J 7 bases short, with 11 bases between. This CDR3 spans 14 amino acids. Per the germline V gene, CDR1 is SGHAT and CDR2 is FQDESV (reference sequence).

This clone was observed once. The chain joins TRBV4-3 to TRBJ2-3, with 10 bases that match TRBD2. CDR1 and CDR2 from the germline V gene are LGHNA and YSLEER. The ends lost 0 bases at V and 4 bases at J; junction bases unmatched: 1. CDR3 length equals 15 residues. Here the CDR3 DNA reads TGCGCCAGCAGCCAAGATCTAGCGGGGGCAGATACGCAGTATTTT. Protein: CASSQDLAGADTQYF.

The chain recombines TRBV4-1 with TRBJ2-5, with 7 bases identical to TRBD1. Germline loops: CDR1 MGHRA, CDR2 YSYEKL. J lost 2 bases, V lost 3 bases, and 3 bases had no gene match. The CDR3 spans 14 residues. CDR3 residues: CASSHPDRQETQYF. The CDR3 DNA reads TGCGCCAGCAGCCACCCGGACAGGCAAGAGACCCAGTACTTC.